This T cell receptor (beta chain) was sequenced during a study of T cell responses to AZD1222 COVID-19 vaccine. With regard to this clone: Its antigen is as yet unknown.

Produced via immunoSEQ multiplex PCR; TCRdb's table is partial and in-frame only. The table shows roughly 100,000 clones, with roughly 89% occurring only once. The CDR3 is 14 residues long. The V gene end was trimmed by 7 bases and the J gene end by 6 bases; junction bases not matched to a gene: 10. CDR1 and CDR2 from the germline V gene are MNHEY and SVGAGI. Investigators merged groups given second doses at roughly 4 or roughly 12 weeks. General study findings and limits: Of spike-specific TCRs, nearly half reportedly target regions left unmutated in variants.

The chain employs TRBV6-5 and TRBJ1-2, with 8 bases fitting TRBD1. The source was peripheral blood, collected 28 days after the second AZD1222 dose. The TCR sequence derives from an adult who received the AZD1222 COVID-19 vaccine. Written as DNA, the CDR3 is TGTGCCAGCACCCAGGGGCAGGGGGCGCATGGCTACACCTTC. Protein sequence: CASTQGQGAHGYTF.